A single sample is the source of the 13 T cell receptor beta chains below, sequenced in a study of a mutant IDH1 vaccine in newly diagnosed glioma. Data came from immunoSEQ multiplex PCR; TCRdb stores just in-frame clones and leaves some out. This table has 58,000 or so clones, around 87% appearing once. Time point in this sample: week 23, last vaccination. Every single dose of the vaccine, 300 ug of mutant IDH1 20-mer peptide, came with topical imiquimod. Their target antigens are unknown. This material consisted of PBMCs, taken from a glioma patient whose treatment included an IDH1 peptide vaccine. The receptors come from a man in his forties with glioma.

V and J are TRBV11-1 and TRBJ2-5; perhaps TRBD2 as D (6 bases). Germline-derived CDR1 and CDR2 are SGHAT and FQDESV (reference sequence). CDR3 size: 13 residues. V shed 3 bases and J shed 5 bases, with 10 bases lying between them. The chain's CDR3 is CASSFSGGETQYF. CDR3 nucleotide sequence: TGTGCCAGCAGCTTCAGTGGGGGGGAGACCCAGTACTTC.

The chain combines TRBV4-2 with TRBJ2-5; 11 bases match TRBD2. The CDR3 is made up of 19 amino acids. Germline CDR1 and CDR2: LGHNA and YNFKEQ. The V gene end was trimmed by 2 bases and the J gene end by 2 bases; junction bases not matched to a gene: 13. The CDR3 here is CASSQTYTTGTSGQETQYF. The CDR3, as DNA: TGTGCCAGCAGCCAAACCTATACAACCGGGACTAGCGGTCAAGAGACCCAGTACTTC.

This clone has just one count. CDR3 residues: CASSDSVRVAEAFF. The CDR3 coding sequence is TGCGCCAGCAGCGACAGTGTTAGGGTTGCTGAAGCTTTCTTT. The chain carries TRBV5-1 and TRBJ1-1; possibly TRBD1 for D (5 bases). The CDR3 has 14 residues. V lost 4 bases and J 6 bases, leaving 16 bases between the germline ends. Germline assignment: CDR1 SGHRS and CDR2 YFSETQ. Full variable domain (missing parts from reference TRBV5-1 and TRBJ1-1): KAGVTQTPRYLIKTRGQQVTLSCSPISGHRSVSWYQQTPGQGLQFLFEYFSETQRNKGNFPGRFSGRQFSNSRSEMNVSTLELGDSALYLCASSDSVRVAEAFFGQGTRLTVV.

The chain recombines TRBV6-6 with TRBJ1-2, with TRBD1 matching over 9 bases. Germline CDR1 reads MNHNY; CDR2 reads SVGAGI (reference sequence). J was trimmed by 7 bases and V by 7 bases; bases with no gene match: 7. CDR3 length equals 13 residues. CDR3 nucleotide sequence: TGTGCCAGCAACCCGGACAGGGGCCGTGGCTACACCTTC. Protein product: CASNPDRGRGYTF.

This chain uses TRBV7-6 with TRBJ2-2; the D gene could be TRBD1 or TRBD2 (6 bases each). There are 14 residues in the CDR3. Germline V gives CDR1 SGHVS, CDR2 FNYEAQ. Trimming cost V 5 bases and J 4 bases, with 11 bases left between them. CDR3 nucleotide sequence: TGTGCCAGCAGCCCCTCGGGGGCCACCGGGGAGCTGTTTTTT. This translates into CASSPSGATGELFF.

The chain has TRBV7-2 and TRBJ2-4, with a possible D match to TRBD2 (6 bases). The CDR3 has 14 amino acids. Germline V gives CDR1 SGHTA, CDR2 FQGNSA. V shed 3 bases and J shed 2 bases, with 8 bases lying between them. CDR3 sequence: CASSFGGTKNIQYF. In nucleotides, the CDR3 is TGTGCCAGCAGCTTTGGGGGGACCAAAAACATTCAGTACTTC.

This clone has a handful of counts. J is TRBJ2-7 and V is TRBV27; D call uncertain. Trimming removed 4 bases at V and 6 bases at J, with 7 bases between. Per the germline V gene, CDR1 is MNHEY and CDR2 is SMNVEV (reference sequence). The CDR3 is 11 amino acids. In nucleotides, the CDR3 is TGTGCCAGCAGTTCCGGATTCGAGCAGTACTTC. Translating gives CASSSGFEQYF.

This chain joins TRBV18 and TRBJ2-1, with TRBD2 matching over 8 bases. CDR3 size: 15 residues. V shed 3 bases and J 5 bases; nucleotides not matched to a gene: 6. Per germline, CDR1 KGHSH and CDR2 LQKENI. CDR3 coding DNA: TGTGCCAGCTCACCCCCCCTAGCGGGCGACAATGAGCAGTTCTTC. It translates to CASSPPLAGDNEQFF.

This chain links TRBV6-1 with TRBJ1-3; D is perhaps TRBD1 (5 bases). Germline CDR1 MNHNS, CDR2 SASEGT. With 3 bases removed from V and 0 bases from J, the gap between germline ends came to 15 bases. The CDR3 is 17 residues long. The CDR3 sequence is CASSDGNLQVSGNTIYF. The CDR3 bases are TGTGCCAGCAGTGACGGGAACCTACAGGTCTCTGGAAACACCATATATTTT.

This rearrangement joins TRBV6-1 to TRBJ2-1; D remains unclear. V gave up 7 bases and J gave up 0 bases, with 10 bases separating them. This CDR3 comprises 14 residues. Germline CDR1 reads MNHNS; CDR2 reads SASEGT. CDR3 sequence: CASMGSSSYNEQFF. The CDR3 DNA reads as TGTGCCAGCATGGGTAGCTCCTCCTACAATGAGCAGTTCTTC.

The CDR3 sequence: CASTSQAYGYTF. CDR3 DNA sequence: TGTGCCAGCACCTCGCAGGCCTATGGCTACACCTTC. The V gene is TRBV9, the J gene TRBJ1-2; D not certain. From germline, CDR1 is SGDLS and CDR2 YYNGEE. Trimming stripped 6 bases from V and 4 bases from J, with 10 bases between. CDR3 size: 12 residues.

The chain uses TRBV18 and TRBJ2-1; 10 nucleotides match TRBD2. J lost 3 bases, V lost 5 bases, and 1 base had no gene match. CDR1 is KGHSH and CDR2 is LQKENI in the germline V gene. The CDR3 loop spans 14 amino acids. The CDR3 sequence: CASSKREGYNEQFF. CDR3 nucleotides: TGTGCCAGCTCAAAGCGGGAGGGCTACAATGAGCAGTTCTTC.

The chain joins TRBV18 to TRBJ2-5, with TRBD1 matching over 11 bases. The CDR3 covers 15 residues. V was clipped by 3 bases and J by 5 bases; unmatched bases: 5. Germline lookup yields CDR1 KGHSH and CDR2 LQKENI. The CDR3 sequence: CASSPGQGARETQYF. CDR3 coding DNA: TGTGCCAGCTCACCCGGACAGGGGGCCAGGGAGACCCAGTACTTC.